The 29 T cell receptor beta chains below all came from one sample that was sequenced in a study of a mutant IDH1 vaccine in newly diagnosed glioma. The time point was: baseline, week 1 (first vaccination visit). Described treatment: pre-vaccination baseline after standard-of-care therapy. Sequenced by immunoSEQ multiplex PCR; TCRdb stores in-frame clones only, minus some. This sample has about 35,000 clones, with 80% to 90% found just once. Sequenced here: PBMCs, sampled from a glioma patient treated with radiotherapy, temozolomide or both. These receptors were collected from a woman aged 40 to 50 with glioma.

For the CDR3, the DNA is TGCGCCAGCAGAGAGGCGGGGACTGGAAACACCATATATTTT. It codes for CASREAGTGNTIYF. V and J are TRBV10-2 and TRBJ1-3; D is unclear. Trimming left V 6 bases short and J 2 bases short, with 11 bases between. CDR1 and CDR2 (germline): WSHSY, SAAADI. This CDR3 contains 14 residues.

This clone was seen more than once but under ten times. The chain recombines TRBV18 with TRBJ1-4; 8 positions agree with TRBD1. The J segment lost 8 bases and the V segment lost 3 bases, leaving 5 bases of the junction unmatched. CDR1 is KGHSH and CDR2 is LQKENI in the germline V gene. This CDR3 spans 14 amino acids. CDR3 protein: CASSPDRGREKLFF. The CDR3 DNA reads as TGTGCCAGCTCACCCGACAGGGGACGGGAAAAACTGTTTTTT.

This chain uses TRBV6-1 with TRBJ2-7; 8 positions agree with TRBD1. V lost 2 bases to trimming and J lost 2 bases; unmatched junction nucleotides: 2. The CDR3 is made up of 14 amino acids. The V gene's germline CDR1 is MNHNS and CDR2 SASEGT. The CDR3 DNA reads as TGTGCCAGCAGTGAACCGGACAGGGCCTACGAGCAGTACTTC. Amino acids: CASSEPDRAYEQYF.

The chain employs TRBV5-4 and TRBJ1-3; 7 bases line up with TRBD1. Germline values: CDR1 SGHNT, CDR2 YYREEE (reference sequence). V lost 3 bases and J lost 4; bases outside the gene matches: 4. This CDR3 is built from 14 residues. Written as DNA, the CDR3 is TGTGCCAGCAGCTCGACAGGGTTGGGAAACACCATATATTTT. Its protein is CASSSTGLGNTIYF.

This chain joins TRBV15 and TRBJ2-5; 8 bases agree with TRBD2. The germline V gene encodes CDR1 LNHNV and CDR2 YYDKDF (reference sequence). CDR3 length: 15 residues. V shed 0 bases, J shed 2 bases, and the junction held 2 bases outside the gene matches. Here the CDR3 reads CATSRDRGGQETQYF. The DNA for the CDR3 is TGTGCCACCAGCAGAGATCGGGGGGGGCAAGAGACCCAGTACTTC.

This clone has only one observation. V gene TRBV11-2 combines with J gene TRBJ2-2; perhaps TRBD2 as D (7 bases). Trimming stripped 3 bases from V and 7 bases from J, with 18 bases between. In germline, CDR1 is SGHAT, CDR2 FQNNGV. The CDR3 sequence is 16 residues long. The CDR3 sequence: CASSLGAGAVDGELFF. CDR3 in DNA: TGTGCCAGCAGCTTGGGGGCGGGAGCGGTGGACGGGGAGCTGTTTTTT.

The chain has TRBV5-1 and TRBJ2-2; 7 positions match TRBD1. J gave up 4 bases and V 6 bases, and 9 bases lay outside the gene matches. Germline assignment: CDR1 SGHRS and CDR2 YFSETQ. CDR3 length: 15 residues. The CDR3: CASIRGQPGTGELFF. The CDR3, as DNA: TGCGCCAGCATCCGGGGACAGCCGGGCACCGGGGAGCTGTTTTTT.

This chain joins TRBV5-1 and TRBJ2-7; 10 bases are shared with TRBD2. After removal of 6 bases from V and 2 bases from J, the junction contained 14 bases not matched to a gene. The CDR3 is 17 residues long. Germline V gene lookup returns CDR1 SGHRS and CDR2 YFSETQ. Here the CDR3 reads CASNSGTSDVPAYEQYF. CDR3 sequence (DNA): TGCGCCAGCAACTCCGGGACTAGCGATGTTCCGGCCTACGAGCAGTACTTC. The entire variable domain, with the rest obtained from reference TRBV5-1 and TRBJ2-7, is as follows: KAGVTQTPRYLIKTRGQQVTLSCSPISGHRSVSWYQQTPGQGLQFLFEYFSETQRNKGNFPGRFSGRQFSNSRSEMNVSTLELGDSALYLCASNSGTSDVPAYEQYFGPGTRLTVT.

The chain carries TRBV4-1 and TRBJ2-7; TRBD1 agrees at 11 bases. Trimming at V came to 0 bases and at J to 2 bases, leaving 6 bases not matched to a gene. Germline V gives CDR1 MGHRA, CDR2 YSYEKL. The CDR3 is made up of 17 amino acids. DNA for the CDR3: TGCGCCAGCAGCCAAGATTGGGGACAGGGGGGTACCTACGAGCAGTACTTC. Residues: CASSQDWGQGGTYEQYF.

The chain carries TRBV29-1 and TRBJ2-1; 9 nucleotides align to TRBD2. The V and J ends lost 7 bases and 3 bases, in that order; junction bases with no gene match: 7. Germline lookup yields CDR1 SQVTM and CDR2 ANQGSEA. The CDR3 is 14 residues long. The CDR3 loop is CSALRTSDYNEQFF. CDR3 in DNA: TGCAGCGCCCTCAGGACTAGCGACTACAATGAGCAGTTCTTC.

The chain combines TRBV2 with TRBJ2-1, with 8 nucleotides matching TRBD1. The CDR3 sequence is 15 residues long. Germline CDR1 SNHLY, CDR2 FYNNEI. V lost 3 bases and J lost 1; bases outside the gene matches: 2. DNA for the CDR3: TGTGCCAGCAGTGAGGACAGGGCGTCCTACAATGAGCAGTTCTTC. Its translation is CASSEDRASYNEQFF.

In its sample, this clone was seen once. The CDR3 region has the DNA TGTGCCAGCAGCGAGACAGGACAGTATCAGCCCCAGCATTTT. It yields the protein CASSETGQYQPQHF. This chain links TRBV2 with TRBJ1-5, with TRBD1 as a possible D gene (6 bases). The CDR3 spans 14 residues. From germline, CDR1 is SNHLY and CDR2 FYNNEI. V lost 6 bases and J lost 5, with 14 bases in between.

The V and J genes are TRBV6-1 and TRBJ2-3; D is uncertain. In germline, CDR1 is MNHNS, CDR2 SASEGT. CDR3 length: 14 residues. V lost 8 bases and J lost 0, with 12 bases in between. The CDR3 region is CASVRTASTDTQYF. CDR3 nucleotides: TGTGCCAGCGTCCGGACGGCTAGCACAGATACGCAGTATTTT.

The V and J genes are TRBV21-1 and TRBJ2-5; the table's TRBD1 call for D was not verified on the DNA. Gene TRBJ2-7 matches the end of the DNA better, so the J call may be wrong. TRBV21-1 is a recognized pseudogene. This CDR3 has 14 amino acids. The CDR3 here is CASSKARGLYEQYF. CDR3 DNA sequence: TGTGCCAGCAGCAAAGCCAGGGGGCTATACGAGCAGTACTTC.

The V and J genes are TRBV19 and TRBJ1-2; D might be TRBD1 (6 bases). The V gene lost 9 bases and the J gene lost 4 bases, with 15 bases spanning the gap. Germline loops: CDR1 LNHDA, CDR2 SQIVND (reference sequence). The CDR3 totals 13 residues. CDR3 residues: CASATGLGYGYTF. DNA of the CDR3: TGTGCCAGCGCAACAGGGCTGGGCTATGGCTACACCTTC.

The chain couples TRBV5-1 to TRBJ2-2, with 14 bases matching TRBD2. With 4 bases clipped from V and 6 bases from J, the junction kept 5 bases outside the gene matches. This CDR3 has 16 amino acids. Germline CDR1 and CDR2: SGHRS and YFSETQ. The CDR3 nucleotides read TGCGCCAGCAGCCCGAGGGGACTAGCGGGAGCCGGGGAGCTGTTTTTT. It encodes CASSPRGLAGAGELFF.

CDR3 nucleotide sequence: TGTGCCAGCTGGAGCGTCACAGAAGGAGGCTACACCTTC. Residues: CASWSVTEGGYTF. This chain uses TRBV6-5 with TRBJ1-2; D is unresolved. The CDR3 contains 13 residues. The V and J ends lost 8 bases and 8 bases respectively, with 18 bases between them. Looked up from germline, CDR1 is MNHEY and CDR2 is SVGAGI.

The chain has TRBV19 and TRBJ1-1; no firm D call. Trimming removed 5 bases at V and 10 bases at J, with 14 bases between. The CDR3 is made up of 12 amino acids. The germline V gene has CDR1 LNHDA and CDR2 SQIVND (reference sequence). CDR3 in amino acids: CASSARPPVAFF. CDR3 nucleotide sequence: TGTGCCAGTAGTGCCAGACCCCCGGTAGCTTTCTTT.

The chain employs TRBV13 and TRBJ2-7; TRBD2 matches 8 bases. CDR3 size: 14 residues. Looked up from germline, CDR1 is PRHDT and CDR2 is FYEKMQ (reference sequence). V gave up 1 base and J gave up 4 bases; unmatched junction bases: 3. CDR3 region: CASSLAAGGYEQYF. The CDR3 coding sequence is TGTGCCAGCAGCTTAGCGGCGGGGGGATACGAGCAGTACTTC. Supplemented by reference TRBV13 and TRBJ2-7, the full variable domain reads AAGVIQSPRHLIKEKRETATLKCYPIPRHDTVYWYQQGPGQDPQFLISFYEKMQSDKGSIPDRFSAQQFSDYHSELNMSSLELGDSALYFCASSLAAGGYEQYFGPGTRLTVT.

This sequence joins TRBV9 and TRBJ1-1, with TRBD1 as a possible D gene (5 bases). The CDR3 consists of 14 residues. Trimming removed 2 bases from V and 1 base from J, with 9 bases in between. The V gene's germline CDR1 is SGDLS and CDR2 YYNGEE. CDR3 sequence (DNA): TGTGCCAGCAGCGTTAAAGGACAGAACACTGAAGCTTTCTTT. Its translation: CASSVKGQNTEAFF.

The V and J genes are TRBV27 and TRBJ2-1; possibly TRBD2 for D (5 bases). The length of the CDR3 is 13 residues. The germline CDR1 and CDR2 sequences are MNHEY and SMNVEV (reference sequence). V lost 3 bases to trimming and J lost 4 bases, with 7 bases between them. The CDR3 bases are TGTGCCAGCAGTTTTACTAGGTACAATGAGCAGTTCTTC. This codes for CASSFTRYNEQFF.

This clone was seen only a few times. The chain is built from TRBV19 and TRBJ1-1; TRBD1 is a possible D gene (6 bases). Looked up from germline, CDR1 is LNHDA and CDR2 is SQIVND (reference sequence). This CDR3 is built from 15 residues. V lost 4 bases and J 1 base, leaving 13 bases between the germline ends. The CDR3 DNA is TGTGCCAGTAGTAGCAAGACGACAGGGAACACTGAAGCTTTCTTT. It is translated as CASSSKTTGNTEAFF.

The chain links TRBV30 to TRBJ1-5; D is possibly TRBD1 (6 bases). Trimming left V 0 bases short and J 1 base short, with 10 bases between. Germline-derived CDR1 and CDR2 are GTSNPN and SVGIG (reference sequence). CDR3 size: 15 residues. Written as DNA, the CDR3 is TGTGCCTGGAGTGTAGCCAGGGGAAGCAATCAGCCCCAGCATTTT. Encoded protein: CAWSVARGSNQPQHF. The variable domain in full, with the rest retrieved from reference TRBV30 and TRBJ1-5, is SQTIHQWPATLVQPVGSPLSLECTVEGTSNPNLYWYRQAAGRGLQLLFYSVGIGQISSEVPQNLSASRPQDRQFILSSKKLLLSDSGFYLCAWSVARGSNQPQHFGDGTRLSIL.

The rearrangement uses TRBV6-1 and TRBJ2-3; D is undetermined. The CDR3 totals 14 residues. Trimming pared 5 bases from V and 1 base from J, leaving 10 bases between. Germline lookup yields CDR1 MNHNS and CDR2 SASEGT. The CDR3 sequence is CASSWGRGTDTQYF. The CDR3 nucleotides read TGTGCCAGCAGTTGGGGTCGAGGCACAGATACGCAGTATTTT.

This clone was detected once. This chain joins TRBV6-5 and TRBJ1-5, with 7 bases identical to TRBD1. V was pared by 5 bases and J by 9 bases, with 10 bases of the junction left unmatched. Germline loops: CDR1 MNHEY, CDR2 SVGAGI. The CDR3 covers 14 residues. CDR3 nucleotides: TGTGCCAGCAGTCGACAGGGAGGTGTCCGGCCCCAGCATTTT. Translating gives CASSRQGGVRPQHF.

The chain employs TRBV7-8 and TRBJ1-2, with 10 bases identical to TRBD1. Germline CDR1 SGHVS, CDR2 FQNEAQ. The CDR3 runs to 18 residues. V shed 5 bases and J 0 bases; nucleotides not matched to a gene: 12. The CDR3 region is CASSLGGSTGGPNYGYTF. The CDR3 DNA reads TGTGCCAGCAGCCTGGGGGGATCGACAGGGGGCCCTAACTATGGCTACACCTTC.

This clone was recorded a few times. The V gene is TRBV15, the J gene TRBJ1-1; no clear D. The CDR3 length is 14 residues. CDR1 is LNHNV and CDR2 is YYDKDF in the germline V gene (reference sequence). V was trimmed by 9 bases and J by 1 base, leaving 15 bases between them. In DNA, the CDR3 is TGTGCCACTCACAGACGAGGGAGGAACACTGAAGCTTTCTTT. Its translation is CATHRRGRNTEAFF.

This chain links TRBV5-4 with TRBJ1-1, with no clear D. This CDR3 is built from 13 residues. Germline V gene lookup returns CDR1 SGHNT and CDR2 YYREEE (reference sequence). Between the trimmed V and J ends, which lost 0 bases and 8 bases, there was a span of 11 bases. CDR3 in DNA: TGTGCCAGCAGCTTGGCTTCTGGGCCCGAAGCTTTCTTT. Residues: CASSLASGPEAFF. The complete variable domain, with remaining parts taken from reference TRBV5-4 and TRBJ1-1, reads ETGVTQSPTHLIKTRGQQVTLRCSSQSGHNTVSWYQQALGQGPQFIFQYYREEENGRGNFPPRFSGLQFPNYSSELNVNALELDDSALYLCASSLASGPEAFFGQGTRLTVV.

This sequence joins TRBV4-2 and TRBJ1-4, with TRBD1 matching 9 bases. The CDR3 consists of 13 residues. With 4 bases clipped from V and 14 bases from J, the junction kept 8 bases outside the gene matches. Germline assignment: CDR1 LGHNA and CDR2 YNFKEQ. DNA of the CDR3: TGTGCCAGCAGCCTTCGGACAGGGGACGATCTGTTTTTT. It is translated as CASSLRTGDDLFF.